The 15 T cell receptor beta chains below were found in one sample sequenced in a study of blood T cells in healthy people across ages. A second roughly 6 to 11 cycle PCR used barcoded and J-beta primers. TCRdb reprocessed the 5' RACE reads with MiXCR, giving one entry per CDR3 protein. The sample lists about 780,000 distinct CDR3 sequences; about a quarter were seen once. Another study also made use of these data, one on T cells of mothers and their children.

The sequenced sample consisted of blood. These receptors were obtained from a boy aged 5-17 years in good health.

This clonotype was seen repeatedly, ten times or more. The gene calls are TRBV12-5 and TRBJ2-1; D not resolved. This CDR3 has 12 amino acids. V was clipped by 7 bases and J by 0 bases, with 4 bases between them. The V gene's germline CDR1 is LGHNT and CDR2 FRNRAP. CDR3 region: CASESSYNEQFF. The CDR3 DNA follows: TGTGCTAGTGAGAGCTCCTACAATGAGCAGTTCTTC.

There are a few counts of this clonotype. Here the CDR3 reads CSARDPTGLEETQYF. CDR3 coding DNA: TGCAGTGCTAGAGACCCGACAGGCCTTGAAGAGACCCAGTACTTC. This sequence joins TRBV20-1 and TRBJ2-5, with a tentative D call TRBD1 (6 bases). V was shortened by 0 bases and J by 3 bases, with 14 bases between the two germline ends. The CDR3 spans 15 residues. Germline-derived CDR1 and CDR2 are DFQATT and SNEGSKA (reference sequence).

This clonotype occurred a few times. The genes are TRBV28 and TRBJ2-4; 7 nucleotides agree with TRBD2. In germline, CDR1 is MDHEN, CDR2 SYDVKM. Unmatched junction bases numbered 7, after V lost 3 bases and J lost 8 bases. CDR3 length: 14 residues. The CDR3 is CASSLGGDKDIQYF. In DNA, the CDR3 is TGTGCCAGCAGTTTGGGGGGGGATAAGGACATTCAGTACTTC.

Details on this clonotype: The junction shows a germline mismatch at one end, possibly a read error. This chain joins TRBV20-1 and TRBJ2-3, with D possibly matching TRBD2 (6 bases). This CDR3 spans 14 amino acids. Germline CDR1 reads DFQATT; CDR2 reads SNEGSKA (reference sequence). This chain's CDR3 is CSAVLQTSIDTQYF. The CDR3, as DNA: TGCAGTGCTGTACTACAAACTAGCATAGATACGCAGTATTTT.

V is TRBV5-1 and J is TRBJ2-1; TRBD2 aligns across 7 bases. The CDR3 has 17 amino acids. Germline trimming cut 0 bases from V and 5 bases from J; bases unmatched to any gene: 11. From germline, CDR1 is SGHRS and CDR2 YFSETQ. Written as DNA, the CDR3 is TGCGCCAGCAGCTTGGGACCGAATAGCGGGTGGGACAATGAGCAGTTCTTC. Its protein is CASSLGPNSGWDNEQFF.

The chain is built from TRBV12-3 or TRBV12-4 and TRBJ2-5, with D unclear. There are 15 residues in the CDR3. V dropped 6 bases and J dropped 6 bases, with 20 bases sitting between them. CDR3 nucleotides: TGTGCCAGCAGCCCTCCTAACGTGGACGGAAAGACCCAGTACTTC. It specifies CASSPPNVDGKTQYF.

This clonotype occurred a few times. This chain links TRBV23-1 with TRBJ2-3; D is unclear. TRBV23-1 is an open reading frame whose function is uncertain. The V gene lost 7 bases and the J gene lost 14 bases, with 10 bases spanning the gap. The CDR3 has 9 amino acids. The DNA of the CDR3 is TGCGCCAGCACCCAAGGGCGGTATTTT. Translating it yields CASTQGRYF.

This clonotype has ten or more counts. The V and J genes are TRBV20-1 and TRBJ2-5, with a tentative D call TRBD2 (6 bases). This CDR3 is built from 14 residues. V was clipped by 0 bases and J by 5 bases, with 13 bases between them. Germline loops: CDR1 DFQATT, CDR2 SNEGSKA (reference sequence). CDR3 in DNA: TGCAGTGCTAGAGAGGTGCGGGGTGAGGAGACCCAGTACTTC. Protein: CSAREVRGEETQYF.

CDR3 bases: TGTGCCAGCAGGCCACTAGCGGGGGGGCTCGTAGCCAAAAACATTCAGTACTTC. It yields the protein CASRPLAGGLVAKNIQYF. This chain links TRBV11-2 with TRBJ2-4, with TRBD2 matching 13 bases. Trimming removed 6 bases from V and 0 bases from J; junction bases left unmatched: 8. Germline V gene data show CDR1 as SGHAT and CDR2 as FQNNGV. The CDR3 extends over 18 amino acids.

The chain uses TRBV7-6 and TRBJ2-5; 8 bases map to TRBD1. The tail of the sequence fits TRBJ2-1 better, so the J call may be wrong. The CDR3 is 15 residues long. Germline V gene sequence: CDR1 SGHVS, CDR2 FNYEAQ. The CDR3 region is CASSRLQGARNEQFF. CDR3 in DNA: TGTGCCAGCAGCAGGTTGCAGGGGGCGCGGAATGAGCAGTTCTTC.

This CDR3 reads CASSPMAAGGTYEQYF. The CDR3 coding sequence is TGCGCCAGCAGCCCCATGGCAGCGGGGGGGACCTACGAGCAGTACTTC. The genes are TRBV5-1 and TRBJ2-7; 10 bases match TRBD2. Germline CDR1 and CDR2: SGHRS and YFSETQ. The CDR3 spans 16 residues. V was pared by 4 bases and J by 2 bases, with 9 bases of the junction left unmatched.

The chain is built from TRBV9 and TRBJ2-1; 10 bases map to TRBD2. V shed 3 bases and J 7 bases; nucleotides not matched to a gene: 7. The CDR3 has 15 residues. CDR1 and CDR2 (germline): SGDLS, YYNGEE. CDR3 region: CASSGLAGAQNEQFF. CDR3 DNA: TGTGCCAGCAGCGGCCTAGCGGGGGCCCAAAATGAGCAGTTCTTC. The variable domain in full, completed from reference TRBV9 and TRBJ2-1, reads DSGVTQTPKHLITATGQRVTLRCSPRSGDLSVYWYQQSLDQGLQFLIQYYNGEERAKGNILERFSAQQFPDLHSELNLSSLELGDSALYFCASSGLAGAQNEQFFGPGTRLTVL.

The rearrangement uses TRBV12-5 and TRBJ2-4; the D call may be TRBD1 or TRBD2 (5 bases each). Per the germline V gene, CDR1 is LGHNT and CDR2 is FRNRAP. The V gene lost 8 bases and the J gene lost 5 bases, with 16 bases spanning the gap. The length of the CDR3 is 14 residues. The CDR3, as DNA: TGTGCTAGTTGCCTCCGGGACGGAGAAAACATTCAGTACTTC. Its protein is CASCLRDGENIQYF.

The rearrangement links TRBV5-1 to TRBJ1-1; D is ambiguous. Germline CDR1 and CDR2: SGHRS and YFSETQ. CDR3 length equals 13 residues. Trimming took 7 bases from V and 2 from J, leaving 12 bases between them. CDR3 bases: TGCGCCAGCCGGTTTCCGGGAAACACTGAAGCTTTCTTT. It encodes CASRFPGNTEAFF.

This clonotype came up a few times. This chain connects TRBV20-1 to TRBJ2-4; D unclear. The germline V and J ends were trimmed by 0 bases and 9 bases, with 12 bases remaining between them. This CDR3 is 13 amino acids long. Germline V lookup: CDR1 DFQATT, CDR2 SNEGSKA (reference sequence). CDR3 residues: CSAREGNEGIQYF. CDR3 nucleotides: TGCAGTGCTAGAGAGGGGAATGAAGGCATTCAGTACTTC.